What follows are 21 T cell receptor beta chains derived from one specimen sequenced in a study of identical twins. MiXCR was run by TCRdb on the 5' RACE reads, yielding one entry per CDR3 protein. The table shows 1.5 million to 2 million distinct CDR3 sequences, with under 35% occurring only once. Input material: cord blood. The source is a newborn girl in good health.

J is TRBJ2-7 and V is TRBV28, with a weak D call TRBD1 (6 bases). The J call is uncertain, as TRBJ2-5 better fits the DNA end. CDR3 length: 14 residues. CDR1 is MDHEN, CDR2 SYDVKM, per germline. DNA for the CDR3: TGTGCCAGCAGTAAGGTGCGGCAGGGGAAGACCCAGTACTTC. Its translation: CASSKVRQGKTQYF.

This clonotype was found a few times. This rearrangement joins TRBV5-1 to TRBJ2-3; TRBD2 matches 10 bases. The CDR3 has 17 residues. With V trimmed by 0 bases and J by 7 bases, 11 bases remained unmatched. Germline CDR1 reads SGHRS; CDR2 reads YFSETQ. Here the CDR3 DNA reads TGCGCCAGCAGCTTGGCCTTGTTGAGCGGGGGGGCGTATACGCAGTATTTT. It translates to CASSLALLSGGAYTQYF. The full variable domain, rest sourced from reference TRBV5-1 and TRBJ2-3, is KAGVTQTPRYLIKTRGQQVTLSCSPISGHRSVSWYQQTPGQGLQFLFEYFSETQRNKGNFPGRFSGRQFSNSRSEMNVSTLELGDSALYLCASSLALLSGGAYTQYFGPGTRLTVL.

The DNA for the CDR3 is TGTGCCAGCAGTTACGACCAGGGTTATGGCTACACCTTC. Its protein product is CASSYDQGYGYTF. The V call is TRBV6-6, the J call TRBJ1-2; maybe TRBD1 (5 bases). From germline, CDR1 is MNHNY and CDR2 SVGAGI (reference sequence). Trimming stripped 2 bases from V and 5 bases from J, with 9 bases between. This CDR3 comprises 13 residues.

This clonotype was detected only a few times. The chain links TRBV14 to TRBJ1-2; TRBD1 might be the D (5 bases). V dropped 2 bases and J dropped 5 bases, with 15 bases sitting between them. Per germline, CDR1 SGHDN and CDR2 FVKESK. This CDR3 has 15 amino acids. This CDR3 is CASSQLIGGNYGYTF. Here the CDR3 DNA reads TGTGCCAGCAGCCAACTAATCGGGGGGAATTATGGCTACACCTTC.

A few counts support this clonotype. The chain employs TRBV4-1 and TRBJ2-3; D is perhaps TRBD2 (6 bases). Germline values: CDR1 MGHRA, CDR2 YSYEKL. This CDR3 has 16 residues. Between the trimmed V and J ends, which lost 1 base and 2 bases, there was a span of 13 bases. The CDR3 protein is CASSQVRGGVTDTQYF. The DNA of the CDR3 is TGCGCCAGCAGCCAAGTACGGGGAGGAGTCACAGATACGCAGTATTTT.

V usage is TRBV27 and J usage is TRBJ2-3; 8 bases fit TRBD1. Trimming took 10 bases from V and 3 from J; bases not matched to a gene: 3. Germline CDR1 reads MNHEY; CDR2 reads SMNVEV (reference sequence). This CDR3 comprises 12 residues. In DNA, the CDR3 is TGTGCCACCCGGGACAGGACAGATACGCAGTATTTT. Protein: CATRDRTDTQYF.

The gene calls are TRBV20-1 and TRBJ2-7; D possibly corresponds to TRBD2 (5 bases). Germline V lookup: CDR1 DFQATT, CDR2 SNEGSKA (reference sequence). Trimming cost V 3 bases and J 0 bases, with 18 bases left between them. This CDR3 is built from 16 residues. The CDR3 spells CSARSPRSGSSYEQYF. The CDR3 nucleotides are TGCAGTGCTAGGAGCCCAAGGAGCGGAAGCTCCTACGAGCAGTACTTC.

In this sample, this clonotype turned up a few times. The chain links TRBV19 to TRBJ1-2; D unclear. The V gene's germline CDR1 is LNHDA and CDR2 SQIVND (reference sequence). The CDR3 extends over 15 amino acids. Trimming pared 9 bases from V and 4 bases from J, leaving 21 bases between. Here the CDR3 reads CARPYTAGRAYGYTF. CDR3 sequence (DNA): TGTGCCAGACCATATACGGCGGGGAGGGCCTATGGCTACACCTTC.

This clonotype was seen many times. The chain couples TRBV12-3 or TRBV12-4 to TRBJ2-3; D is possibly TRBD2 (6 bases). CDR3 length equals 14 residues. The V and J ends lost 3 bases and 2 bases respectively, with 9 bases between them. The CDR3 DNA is TGTGCCAGCAGTTTGCGGGATAACACAGATACGCAGTATTTT. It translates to CASSLRDNTDTQYF.

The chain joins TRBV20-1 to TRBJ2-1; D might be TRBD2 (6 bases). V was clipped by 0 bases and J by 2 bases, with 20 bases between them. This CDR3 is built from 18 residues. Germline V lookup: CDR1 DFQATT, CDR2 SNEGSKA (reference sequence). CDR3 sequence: CSARDDIGRERAYNEQFF. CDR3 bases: TGCAGTGCTAGAGATGATATTGGCCGGGAGAGGGCCTACAATGAGCAGTTCTTC.

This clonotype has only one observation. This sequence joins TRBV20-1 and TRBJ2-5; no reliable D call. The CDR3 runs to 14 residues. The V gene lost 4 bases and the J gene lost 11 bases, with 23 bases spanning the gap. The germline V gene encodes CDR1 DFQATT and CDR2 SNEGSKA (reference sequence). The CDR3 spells CSAIIPPSYNEQYF. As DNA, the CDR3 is TGCAGTGCTATCATTCCCCCATCCTACAATGAGCAGTACTTC.

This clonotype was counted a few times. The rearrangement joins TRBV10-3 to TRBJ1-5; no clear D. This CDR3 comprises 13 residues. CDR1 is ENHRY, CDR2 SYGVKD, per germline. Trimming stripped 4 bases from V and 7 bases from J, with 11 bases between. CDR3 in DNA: TGTGCCATCAGTGGAGGGTTCAACCAGCCCCAGCATTTT. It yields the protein CAISGGFNQPQHF.

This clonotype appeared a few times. The CDR3 coding sequence is TGCGCCAGCAGCCCACCTCTCGGGACTAGCGGTTCCTACGAGCAGTACTTC. Protein sequence: CASSPPLGTSGSYEQYF. J is TRBJ2-7 and V is TRBV5-1, with 11 bases aligning to TRBD2. J was trimmed by 1 base and V by 4 bases; bases with no gene match: 10. The CDR3 is 17 amino acids. The germline CDR1 and CDR2 sequences are SGHRS and YFSETQ.

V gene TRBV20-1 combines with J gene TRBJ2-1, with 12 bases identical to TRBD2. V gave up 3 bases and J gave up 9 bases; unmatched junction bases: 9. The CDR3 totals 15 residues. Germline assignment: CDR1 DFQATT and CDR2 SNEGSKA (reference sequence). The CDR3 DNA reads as TGCAGTGCTAGCGGGAGGACTAGCGGGACTAGTGAGCAGTTCTTC. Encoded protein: CSASGRTSGTSEQFF.

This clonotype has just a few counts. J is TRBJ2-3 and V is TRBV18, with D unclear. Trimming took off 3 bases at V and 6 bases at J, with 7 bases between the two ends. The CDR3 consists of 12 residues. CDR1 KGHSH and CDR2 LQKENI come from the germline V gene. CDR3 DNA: TGTGCCAGCTCACCTATTCGCGATACGCAGTATTTT. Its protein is CASSPIRDTQYF.

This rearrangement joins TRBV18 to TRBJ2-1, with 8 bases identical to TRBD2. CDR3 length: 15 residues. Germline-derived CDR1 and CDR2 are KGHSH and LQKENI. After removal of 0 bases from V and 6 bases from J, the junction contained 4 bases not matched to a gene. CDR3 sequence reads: CASSPPGLVVNEQFF. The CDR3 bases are TGTGCCAGCTCACCACCGGGACTAGTAGTCAATGAGCAGTTCTTC.

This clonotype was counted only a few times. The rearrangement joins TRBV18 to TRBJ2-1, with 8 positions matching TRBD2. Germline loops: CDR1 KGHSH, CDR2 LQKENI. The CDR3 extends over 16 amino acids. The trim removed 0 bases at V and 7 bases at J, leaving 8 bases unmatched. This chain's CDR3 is CASSPPVSGARNEQFF. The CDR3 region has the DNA TGTGCCAGCTCACCACCGGTTAGCGGGGCGAGAAATGAGCAGTTCTTC. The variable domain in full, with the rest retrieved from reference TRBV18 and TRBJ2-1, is NAGVMQNPRHLVRRRGQEARLRCSPMKGHSHVYWYRQLPEEGLKFMVYLQKENIIDESGMPKERFSAEFPKEGPSILRIQQVVRGDSAAYFCASSPPVSGARNEQFFGPGTRLTVL.

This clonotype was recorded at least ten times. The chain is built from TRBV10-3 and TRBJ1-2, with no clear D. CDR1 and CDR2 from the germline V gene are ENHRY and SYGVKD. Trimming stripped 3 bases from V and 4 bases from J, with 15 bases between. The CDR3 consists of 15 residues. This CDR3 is CAISDGRAALYGYTF. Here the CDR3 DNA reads TGTGCCATCAGTGATGGGAGGGCCGCTCTCTATGGCTACACCTTC.

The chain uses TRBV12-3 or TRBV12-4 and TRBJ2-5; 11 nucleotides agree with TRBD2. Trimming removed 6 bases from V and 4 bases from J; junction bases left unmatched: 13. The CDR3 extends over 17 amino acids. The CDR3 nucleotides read TGTGCCAGCAGCGCCGGGACTAGCGGATTTACACGAGAGACCCAGTACTTC. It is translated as CASSAGTSGFTRETQYF.

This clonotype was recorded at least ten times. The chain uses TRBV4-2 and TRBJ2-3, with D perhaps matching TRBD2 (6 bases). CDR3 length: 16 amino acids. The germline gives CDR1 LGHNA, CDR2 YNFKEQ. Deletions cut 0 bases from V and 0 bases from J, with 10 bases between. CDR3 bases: TGTGCCAGCAGCCAAGAACTAGCCCCAAGCACAGATACGCAGTATTTT. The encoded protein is CASSQELAPSTDTQYF.

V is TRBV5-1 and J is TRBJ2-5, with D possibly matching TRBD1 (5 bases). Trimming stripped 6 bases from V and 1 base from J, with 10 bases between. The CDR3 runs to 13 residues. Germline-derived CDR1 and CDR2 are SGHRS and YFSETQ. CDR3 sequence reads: CASNAGSQETQYF. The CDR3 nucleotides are TGCGCCAGCAATGCAGGGTCCCAAGAGACCCAGTACTTC.